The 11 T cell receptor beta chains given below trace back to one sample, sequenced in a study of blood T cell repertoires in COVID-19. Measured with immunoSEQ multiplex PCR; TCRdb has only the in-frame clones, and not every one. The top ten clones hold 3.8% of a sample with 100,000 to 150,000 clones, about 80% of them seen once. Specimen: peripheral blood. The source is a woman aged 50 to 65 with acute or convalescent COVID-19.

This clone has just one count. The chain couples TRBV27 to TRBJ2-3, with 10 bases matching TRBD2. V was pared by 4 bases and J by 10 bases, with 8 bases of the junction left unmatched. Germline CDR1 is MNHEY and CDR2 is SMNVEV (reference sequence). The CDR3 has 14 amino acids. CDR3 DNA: TGTGCCAGCAGTTCTAGCGGGGGCAAGGCTTCGCAGTATTTT. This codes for CASSSSGGKASQYF.

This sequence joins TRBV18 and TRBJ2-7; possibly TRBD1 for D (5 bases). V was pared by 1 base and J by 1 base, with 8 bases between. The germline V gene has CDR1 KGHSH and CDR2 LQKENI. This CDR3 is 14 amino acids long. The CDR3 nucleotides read TGTGCCAGCTCACCACTAGACAGTTCCTACGAGCAGTACTTC. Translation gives CASSPLDSSYEQYF.

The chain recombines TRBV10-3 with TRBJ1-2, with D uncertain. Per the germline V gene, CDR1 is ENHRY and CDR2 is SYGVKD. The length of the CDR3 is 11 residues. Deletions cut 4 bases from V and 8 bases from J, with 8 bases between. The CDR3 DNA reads TGTGCCATCAGTGCCGCGGGAGGCTACACCTTC. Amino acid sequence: CAISAAGGYTF.

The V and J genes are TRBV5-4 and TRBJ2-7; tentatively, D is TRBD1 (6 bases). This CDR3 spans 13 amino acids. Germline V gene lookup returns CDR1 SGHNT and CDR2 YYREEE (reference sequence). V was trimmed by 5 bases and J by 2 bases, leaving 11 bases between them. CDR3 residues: CASSPQGTYEQYF. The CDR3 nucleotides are TGTGCCAGCAGTCCACAGGGTACCTACGAGCAGTACTTC. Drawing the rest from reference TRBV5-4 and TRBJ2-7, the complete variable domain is ETGVTQSPTHLIKTRGQQVTLRCSSQSGHNTVSWYQQALGQGPQFIFQYYREEENGRGNFPPRFSGLQFPNYSSELNVNALELDDSALYLCASSPQGTYEQYFGPGTRLTVT.

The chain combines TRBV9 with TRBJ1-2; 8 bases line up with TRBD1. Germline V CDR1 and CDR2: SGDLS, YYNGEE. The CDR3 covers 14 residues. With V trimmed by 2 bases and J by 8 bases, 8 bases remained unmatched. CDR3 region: CASSVDRGRGGYTF. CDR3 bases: TGTGCCAGCAGCGTCGACAGGGGAAGGGGCGGCTACACCTTC.

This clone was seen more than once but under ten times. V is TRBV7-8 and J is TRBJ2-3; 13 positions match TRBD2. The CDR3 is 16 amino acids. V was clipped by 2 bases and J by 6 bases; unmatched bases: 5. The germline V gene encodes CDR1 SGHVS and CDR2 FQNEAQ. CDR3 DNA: TGTGCCAGCAGCTTACGGACTAGCGGGAGTAGGGATACGCAGTATTTT. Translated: CASSLRTSGSRDTQYF.

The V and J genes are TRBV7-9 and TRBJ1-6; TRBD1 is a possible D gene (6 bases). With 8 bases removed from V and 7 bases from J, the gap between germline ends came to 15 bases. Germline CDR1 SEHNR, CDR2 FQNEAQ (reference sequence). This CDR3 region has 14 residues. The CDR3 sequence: CASAEGEGNSPLHF. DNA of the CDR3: TGTGCCAGCGCCGAGGGGGAGGGGAATTCACCCCTCCACTTT.

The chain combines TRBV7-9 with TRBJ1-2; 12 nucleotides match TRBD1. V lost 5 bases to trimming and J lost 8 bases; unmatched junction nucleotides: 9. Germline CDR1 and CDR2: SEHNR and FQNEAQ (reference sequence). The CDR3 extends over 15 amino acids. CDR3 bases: TGTGCCAGCAGCCGACCGGGACAGGGGGCGATAGGCTACACCTTC. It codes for CASSRPGQGAIGYTF.

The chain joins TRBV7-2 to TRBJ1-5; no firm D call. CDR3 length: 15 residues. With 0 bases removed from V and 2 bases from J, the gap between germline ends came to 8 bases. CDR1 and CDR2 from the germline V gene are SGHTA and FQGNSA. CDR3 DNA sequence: TGTGCCAGCAGCTTAGCACAGCATCGCAATCAGCCCCAGCATTTT. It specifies CASSLAQHRNQPQHF.

The chain's CDR3 is CASSRLFPGTSYTGEQFF. The CDR3 DNA sequence: TGTGCCAGCAGCAGACTTTTTCCCGGGACTAGTTATACTGGTGAGCAGTTCTTC. The chain is built from TRBV3-1 (or the pseudogene TRBV3-2) and TRBJ2-1, with 8 bases fitting TRBD2. This CDR3 is 18 amino acids long. V dropped 5 bases and J dropped 9; count of bases not matched to a gene: 21. Looked up from germline, CDR1 is LGHDT and CDR2 is YNNKEL (reference sequence).

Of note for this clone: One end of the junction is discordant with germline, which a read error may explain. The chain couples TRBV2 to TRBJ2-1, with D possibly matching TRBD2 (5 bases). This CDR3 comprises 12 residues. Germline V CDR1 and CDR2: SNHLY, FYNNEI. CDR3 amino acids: CASSEVRRFPLF. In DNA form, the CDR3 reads TGTGCCAGCAGTGAAGTGAGGAGGTTTCCGCTCTTC. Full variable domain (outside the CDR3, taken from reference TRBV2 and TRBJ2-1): EPEVTQTPSHQVTQMGQEVILRCVPISNHLYFYWYRQILGQKVEFLVSFYNNEISEKSEIFDDQFSVERPDGSNFTLKIRSTKLEDSAMYFCASSEVRRFPLFGPGTRLTVL.